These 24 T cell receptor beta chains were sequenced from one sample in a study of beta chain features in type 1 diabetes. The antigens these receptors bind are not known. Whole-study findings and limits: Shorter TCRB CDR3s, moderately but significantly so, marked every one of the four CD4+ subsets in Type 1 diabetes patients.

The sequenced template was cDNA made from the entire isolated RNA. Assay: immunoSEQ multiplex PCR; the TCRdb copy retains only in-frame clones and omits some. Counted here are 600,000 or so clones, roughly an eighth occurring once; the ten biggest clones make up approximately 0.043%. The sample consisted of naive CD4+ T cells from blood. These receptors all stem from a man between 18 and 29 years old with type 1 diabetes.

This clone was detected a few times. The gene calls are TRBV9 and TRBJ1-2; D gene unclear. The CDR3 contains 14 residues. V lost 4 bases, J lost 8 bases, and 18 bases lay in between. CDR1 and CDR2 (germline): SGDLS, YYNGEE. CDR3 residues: CASSSRTEAGGYTF. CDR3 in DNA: TGTGCCAGCAGCTCCCGGACCGAGGCGGGCGGCTACACCTTC.

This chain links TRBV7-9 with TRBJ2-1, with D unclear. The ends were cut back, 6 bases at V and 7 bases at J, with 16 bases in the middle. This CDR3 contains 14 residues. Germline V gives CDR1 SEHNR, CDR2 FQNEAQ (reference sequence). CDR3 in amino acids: CASSLSSGENEQFF. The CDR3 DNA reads TGTGCCAGCAGTTTGTCATCTGGAGAAAATGAGCAGTTCTTC.

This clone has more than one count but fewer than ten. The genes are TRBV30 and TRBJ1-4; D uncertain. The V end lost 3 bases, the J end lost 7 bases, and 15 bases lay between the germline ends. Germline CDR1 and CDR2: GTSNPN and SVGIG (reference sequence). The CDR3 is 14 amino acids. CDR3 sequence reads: CAWRSLTNVEKLFF. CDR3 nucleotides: TGTGCCTGGAGGAGTCTGACCAACGTTGAAAAACTGTTTTTT.

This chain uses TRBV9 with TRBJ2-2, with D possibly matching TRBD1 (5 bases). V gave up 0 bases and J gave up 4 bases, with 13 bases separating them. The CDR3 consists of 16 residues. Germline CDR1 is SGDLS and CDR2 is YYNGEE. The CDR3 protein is CASSVANPGSTGELFF. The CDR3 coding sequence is TGTGCCAGCAGCGTAGCTAATCCAGGGTCCACCGGGGAGCTGTTTTTT. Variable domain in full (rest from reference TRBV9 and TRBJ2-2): DSGVTQTPKHLITATGQRVTLRCSPRSGDLSVYWYQQSLDQGLQFLIQYYNGEERAKGNILERFSAQQFPDLHSELNLSSLELGDSALYFCASSVANPGSTGELFFGEGSRLTVL.

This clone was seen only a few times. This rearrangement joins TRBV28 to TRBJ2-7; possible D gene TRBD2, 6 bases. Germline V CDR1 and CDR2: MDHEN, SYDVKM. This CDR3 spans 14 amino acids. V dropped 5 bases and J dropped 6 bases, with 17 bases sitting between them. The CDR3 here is CASSESRGSAEQYF. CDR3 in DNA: TGTGCCAGCAGTGAGTCCCGGGGGTCAGCCGAGCAGTACTTC.

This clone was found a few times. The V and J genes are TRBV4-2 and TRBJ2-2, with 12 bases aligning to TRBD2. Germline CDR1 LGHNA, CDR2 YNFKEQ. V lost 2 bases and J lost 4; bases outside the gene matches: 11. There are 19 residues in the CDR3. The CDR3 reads CASSQSPGLAGPGTGELFF. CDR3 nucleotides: TGTGCCAGCAGCCAATCTCCGGGACTAGCGGGCCCGGGCACCGGGGAGCTGTTTTTT.

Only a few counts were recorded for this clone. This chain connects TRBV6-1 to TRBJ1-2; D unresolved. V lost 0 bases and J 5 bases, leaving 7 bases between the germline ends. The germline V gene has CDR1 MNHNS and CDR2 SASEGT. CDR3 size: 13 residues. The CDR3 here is CASSEARDYGYTF. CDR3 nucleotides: TGTGCCAGCAGTGAAGCAAGGGATTATGGCTACACCTTC.

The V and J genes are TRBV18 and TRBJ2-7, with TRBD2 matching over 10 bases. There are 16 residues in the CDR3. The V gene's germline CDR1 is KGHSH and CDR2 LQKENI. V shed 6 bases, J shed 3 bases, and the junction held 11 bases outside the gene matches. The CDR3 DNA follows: TGTGCCAGCTCGCCTCAAGGGGCTAGCGGGGGCTACGAGCAGTACTTC. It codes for CASSPQGASGGYEQYF. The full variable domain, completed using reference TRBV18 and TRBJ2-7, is NAGVMQNPRHLVRRRGQEARLRCSPMKGHSHVYWYRQLPEEGLKFMVYLQKENIIDESGMPKERFSAEFPKEGPSILRIQQVVRGDSAAYFCASSPQGASGGYEQYFGPGTRLTVT.

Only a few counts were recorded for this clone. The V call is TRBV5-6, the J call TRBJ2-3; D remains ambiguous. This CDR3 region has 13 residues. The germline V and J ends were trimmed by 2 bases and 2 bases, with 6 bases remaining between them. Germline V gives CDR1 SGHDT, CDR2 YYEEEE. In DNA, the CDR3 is TGTGCCAGCAGCTTAGGCTTCACAGATACGCAGTATTTT. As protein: CASSLGFTDTQYF.

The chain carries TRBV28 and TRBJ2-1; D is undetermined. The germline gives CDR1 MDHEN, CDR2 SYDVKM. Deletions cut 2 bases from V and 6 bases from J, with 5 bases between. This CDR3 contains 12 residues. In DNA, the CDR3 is TGTGCCAGCAGTTTACAGAGCAATGAGCAGTTCTTC. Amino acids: CASSLQSNEQFF.

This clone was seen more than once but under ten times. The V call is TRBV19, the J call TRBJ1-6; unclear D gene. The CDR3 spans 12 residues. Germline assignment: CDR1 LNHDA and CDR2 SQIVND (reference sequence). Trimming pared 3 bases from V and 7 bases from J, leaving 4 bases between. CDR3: CASSIQNSPLHF. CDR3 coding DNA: TGTGCCAGTAGTATCCAGAATTCACCCCTCCACTTT.

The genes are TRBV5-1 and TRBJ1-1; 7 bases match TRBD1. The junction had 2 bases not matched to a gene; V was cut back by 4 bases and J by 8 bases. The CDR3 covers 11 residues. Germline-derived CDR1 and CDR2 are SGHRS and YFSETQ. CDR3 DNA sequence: TGCGCCAGCAGCGGGGACAGAGAAGCTTTCTTT. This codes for CASSGDREAFF.

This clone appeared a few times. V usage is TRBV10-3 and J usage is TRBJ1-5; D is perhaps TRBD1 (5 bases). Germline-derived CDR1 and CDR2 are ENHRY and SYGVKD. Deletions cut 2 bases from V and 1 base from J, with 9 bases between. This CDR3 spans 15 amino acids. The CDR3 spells CAISERDVSNQPQHF. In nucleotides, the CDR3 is TGTGCCATCAGTGAGCGGGACGTAAGCAATCAGCCCCAGCATTTT.

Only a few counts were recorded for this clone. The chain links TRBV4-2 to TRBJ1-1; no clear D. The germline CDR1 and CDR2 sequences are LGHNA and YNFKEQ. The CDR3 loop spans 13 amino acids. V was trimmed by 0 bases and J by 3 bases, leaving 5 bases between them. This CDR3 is CASSQEQYTEAFF. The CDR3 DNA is TGTGCCAGCAGCCAAGAGCAGTACACTGAAGCTTTCTTT.

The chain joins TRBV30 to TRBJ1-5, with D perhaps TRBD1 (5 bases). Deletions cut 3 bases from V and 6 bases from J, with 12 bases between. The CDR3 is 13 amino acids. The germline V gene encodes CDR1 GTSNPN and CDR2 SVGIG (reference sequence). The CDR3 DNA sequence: TGTGCCTGGAGGACGGCCGGGGGTCAGCCCCAGCATTTT. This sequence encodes CAWRTAGGQPQHF.

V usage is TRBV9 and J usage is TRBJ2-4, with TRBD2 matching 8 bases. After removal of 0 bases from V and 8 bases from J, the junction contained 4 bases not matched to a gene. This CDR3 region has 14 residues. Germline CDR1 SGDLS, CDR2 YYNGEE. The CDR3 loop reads CASSVASREDIQYF. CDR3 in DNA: TGTGCCAGCAGCGTAGCTTCGCGGGAGGACATTCAGTACTTC.

The CDR3 bases are TGTGCCAGCAAAGAAGAAGGGATCGAGCAGTACTTC. Protein product: CASKEEGIEQYF. The chain recombines TRBV2 with TRBJ2-7; D gene unclear. The length of the CDR3 is 12 residues. The germline gives CDR1 SNHLY, CDR2 FYNNEI. V gave up 7 bases and J gave up 6 bases, with 13 bases separating them.

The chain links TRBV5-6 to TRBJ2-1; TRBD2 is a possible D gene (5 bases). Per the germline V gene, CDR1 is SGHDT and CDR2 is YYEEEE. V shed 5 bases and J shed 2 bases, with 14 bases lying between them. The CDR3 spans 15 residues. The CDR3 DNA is TGTGCCAGCAGTCGTCCGGGAACCACCTACAATGAGCAGTTCTTC. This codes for CASSRPGTTYNEQFF.

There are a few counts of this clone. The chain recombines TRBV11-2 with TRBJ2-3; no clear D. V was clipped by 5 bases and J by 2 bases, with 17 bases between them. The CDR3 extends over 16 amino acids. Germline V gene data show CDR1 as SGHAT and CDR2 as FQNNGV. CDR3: CASSTRTGSYTDTQYF. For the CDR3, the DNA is TGTGCCAGCAGCACGCGAACTGGCTCCTACACAGATACGCAGTATTTT.

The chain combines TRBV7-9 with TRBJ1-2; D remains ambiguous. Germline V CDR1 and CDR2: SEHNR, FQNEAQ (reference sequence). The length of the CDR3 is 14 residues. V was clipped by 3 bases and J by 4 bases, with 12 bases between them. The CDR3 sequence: CASSLLTESYGYTF. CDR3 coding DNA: TGTGCCAGCAGCTTGCTCACAGAGTCCTATGGCTACACCTTC.

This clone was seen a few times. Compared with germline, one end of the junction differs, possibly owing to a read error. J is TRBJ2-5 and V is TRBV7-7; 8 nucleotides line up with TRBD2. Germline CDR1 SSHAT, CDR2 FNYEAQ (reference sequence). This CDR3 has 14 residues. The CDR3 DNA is TGTGCTAGCAGTAAGCTTAGCGGGGTTGAGACCCAGTACTTC. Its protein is CASSKLSGVETQYF. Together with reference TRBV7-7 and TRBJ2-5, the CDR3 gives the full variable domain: GAGVSQSPRYKVTKRGQDVTLRCDPISSHATLYWYQQALGQGPEFLTYFNYEAQPDKSGLPSDRFSAERPEGSISTLTIQRTEQRDSAMYRCASSKLSGVETQYFGPGTRLLVL.

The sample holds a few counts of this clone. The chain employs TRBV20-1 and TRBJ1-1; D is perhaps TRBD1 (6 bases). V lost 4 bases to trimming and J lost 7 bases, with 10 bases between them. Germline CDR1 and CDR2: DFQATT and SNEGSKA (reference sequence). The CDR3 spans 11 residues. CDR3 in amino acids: CSATPDSEAFF. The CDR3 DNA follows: TGCAGTGCTACCCCGGACAGTGAAGCTTTCTTT.

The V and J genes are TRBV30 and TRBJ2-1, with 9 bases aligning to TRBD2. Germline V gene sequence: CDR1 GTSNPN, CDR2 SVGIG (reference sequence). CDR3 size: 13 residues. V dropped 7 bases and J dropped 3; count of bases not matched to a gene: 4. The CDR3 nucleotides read TGTGCCTCGTCTAGCGGGGTCTACAATGAGCAGTTCTTC. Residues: CASSSGVYNEQFF.

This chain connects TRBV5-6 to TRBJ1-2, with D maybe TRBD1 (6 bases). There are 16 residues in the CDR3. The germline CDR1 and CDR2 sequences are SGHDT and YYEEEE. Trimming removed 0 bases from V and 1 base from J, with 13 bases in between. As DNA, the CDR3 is TGTGCCAGCAGCTTGGACGGGCCAGGGGTTAACTATGGCTACACCTTC. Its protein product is CASSLDGPGVNYGYTF. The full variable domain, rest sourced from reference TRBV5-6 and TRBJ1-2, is DAGVTQSPTHLIKTRGQQVTLRCSPKSGHDTVSWYQQALGQGPQFIFQYYEEEERQRGNFPDRFSGHQFPNYSSELNVNALLLGDSALYLCASSLDGPGVNYGYTFGSGTRLTVV.